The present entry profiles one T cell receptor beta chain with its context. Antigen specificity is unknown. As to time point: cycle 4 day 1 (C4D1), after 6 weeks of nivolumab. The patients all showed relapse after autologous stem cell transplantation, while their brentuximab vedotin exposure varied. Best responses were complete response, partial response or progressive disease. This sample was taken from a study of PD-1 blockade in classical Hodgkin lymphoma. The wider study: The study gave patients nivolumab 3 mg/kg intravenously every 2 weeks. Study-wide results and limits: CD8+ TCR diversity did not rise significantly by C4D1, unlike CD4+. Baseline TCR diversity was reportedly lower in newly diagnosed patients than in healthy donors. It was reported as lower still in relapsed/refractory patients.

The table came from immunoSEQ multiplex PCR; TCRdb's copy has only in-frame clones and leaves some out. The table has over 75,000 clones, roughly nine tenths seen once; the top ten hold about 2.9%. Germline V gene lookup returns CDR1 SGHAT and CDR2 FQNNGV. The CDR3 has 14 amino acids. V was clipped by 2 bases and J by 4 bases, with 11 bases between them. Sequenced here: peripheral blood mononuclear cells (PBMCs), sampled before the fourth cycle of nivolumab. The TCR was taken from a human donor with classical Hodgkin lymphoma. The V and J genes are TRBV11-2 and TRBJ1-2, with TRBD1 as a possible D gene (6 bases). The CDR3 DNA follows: TGTGCCAGCAGCTTAAGCGAGACAGGCTATGGCTACACCTTC. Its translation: CASSLSETGYGYTF.